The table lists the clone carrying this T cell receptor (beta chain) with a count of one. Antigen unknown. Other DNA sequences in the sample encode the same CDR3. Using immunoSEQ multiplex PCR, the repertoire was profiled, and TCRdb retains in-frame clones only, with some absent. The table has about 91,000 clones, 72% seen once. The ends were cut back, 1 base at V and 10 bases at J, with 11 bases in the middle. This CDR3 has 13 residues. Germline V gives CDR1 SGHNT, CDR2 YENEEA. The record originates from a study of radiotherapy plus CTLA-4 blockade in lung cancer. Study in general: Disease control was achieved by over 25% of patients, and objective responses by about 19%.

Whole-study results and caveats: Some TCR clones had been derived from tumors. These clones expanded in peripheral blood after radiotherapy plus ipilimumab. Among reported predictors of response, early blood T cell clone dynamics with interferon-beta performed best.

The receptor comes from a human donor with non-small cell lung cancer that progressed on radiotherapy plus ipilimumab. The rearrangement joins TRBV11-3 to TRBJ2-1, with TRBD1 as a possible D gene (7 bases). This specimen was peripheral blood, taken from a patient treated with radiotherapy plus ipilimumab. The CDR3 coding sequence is TGTGCCAGCAGCTTAGTTGGAGGGGGCGAGCAGTTCTTC. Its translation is CASSLVGGGEQFF.